This is a list of T cell receptor beta chains from one sample in a study of OX40 agonist ivuxolimab in advanced cancers. The protocol was immunoSEQ multiplex PCR, while the TCRdb copy is restricted to in-frame clones and leaves out a portion. The sample records some 8,900 clones, about two thirds being singletons. Sequenced here: CD4+ or CD8+ T cells sorted from blood, sampled in a trial of the OX40 agonist ivuxolimab. These receptor sequences come from an adult with an advanced solid tumor such as melanoma, head and neck, liver or kidney cancer. CDR3s include the opening cysteine and the closing phenylalanine or tryptophan. D genes are given only for firm matches. Rows may omit the clone size; those that give it use once, few, many or a size class.

>TRBD1|TRBV11-1|14|-|TRBJ2-7
CASSLGQGAYEQYF
TGTGCCAGCAGCCTAGGACAGGGTGCGTACGAGCAGTACTTC
>-|TRBV28|13|-|TRBJ2-3
CASSLGNTDTQYF
TGTGCCAGCAGTTTGGGAAACACAGATACGCAGTATTTT
>-|TRBV5-1|16|once|TRBJ2-1
CASSSDGTSSYNEQFF
TGCGCCAGCAGTTCGGACGGAACAAGCTCCTACAATGAGCAGTTCTTC
>-|TRBV29-1|14|-|TRBJ1-2
CSVEVARANYGYTF
TGCAGCGTTGAAGTTGCCAGAGCCAACTATGGCTACACCTTC
>TRBD1|TRBV27|15|-|TRBJ2-7
CASSYLGQGLYEQYF
TGTGCCAGCAGTTACCTCGGACAGGGGCTCTACGAGCAGTACTTC
>TRBD2|TRBV11-2|14|-|TRBJ2-5
CASSATSGGETQYF
TGTGCCAGCAGCGCCACTAGCGGTGGGGAGACCCAGTACTTC
>-|TRBV7-8|15|-|TRBJ1-2
CASSLGRGTGYGYTF
TGTGCCAGCAGCTTAGGTCGGGGTACTGGCTATGGCTACACCTTC
>-|TRBV4-3|15|-|TRBJ2-7
CASSQEASAGYEQYF
TGCGCCAGCAGCCAAGAAGCCTCGGCGGGATACGAGCAGTACTTC
>TRBD1|TRBV19|13|-|TRBJ2-1
CASRGQGEDEQFF
TGTGCCAGTAGAGGACAGGGGGAGGATGAGCAGTTCTTC
>-|TRBV28|15|-|TRBJ2-5
CASRQNRWKEETQYF
TGTGCCAGCAGACAGAATCGGTGGAAGGAAGAGACCCAGTACTTC
>-|TRBV7-3|13|-|TRBJ2-2
CASSLLAGGELFF
TGTGCCAGCAGCTTACTAGCTGGCGGGGAGCTGTTTTTT
>TRBD2|TRBV19|13|-|TRBJ2-1
CASSFAGGNEQFF
TGTGCCAGTAGTTTCGCGGGGGGTAATGAGCAGTTCTTC
>-|TRBV29-1|16|-|TRBJ2-7
CSVEVARAASSYEQYF
TGCAGCGTTGAAGTCGCCAGGGCGGCATCCTCCTACGAGCAGTACTTC
>-|TRBV19|12|-|TRBJ2-4
CASSADSNIQYF
TGTGCCAGTAGTGCGGACTCGAACATTCAGTACTTC